Listed below are T cell receptor beta chains from one sample, sequenced in a study of blood T cell repertoires in COVID-19. Profiled with immunoSEQ multiplex PCR; TCRdb holds only in-frame clones, not every one. This table has approximately 180,000 clones, over 75% appearing once. Sequenced: peripheral blood. Every receptor here comes from a person aged 70 to 79 with COVID-19, enrolled during active disease. Both conserved end residues are part of each CDR3. Fields, in order: clone size, V gene, J gene, D gene, CDR3 DNA, CDR3 protein. The D gene is left open where the match is weak. The size of a clone is reported for some rows only, either as once, few or many, or as a class for expanded clones.

clone size: -
V gene: TRBV6-5
J gene: TRBJ2-1
D gene: -
CDR3 DNA: TGTGCCAGCAGTTACAGGCAGGCCACCTACAATGAGCAGTTCTTC
CDR3 protein: CASSYRQATYNEQFF

clone size: -
V gene: TRBV19
J gene: TRBJ2-5
D gene: -
CDR3 DNA: TGTGCCAGTAGTATTGACAGCGAAGAGACCCAGTACTTC
CDR3 protein: CASSIDSEETQYF

clone size: -
V gene: TRBV18
J gene: TRBJ2-1
D gene: -
CDR3 DNA: TGTGCCAGCTCATCCACCCTGACAGGAGCAAGGAATGAGCAGTTCTTC
CDR3 protein: CASSSTLTGARNEQFF

clone size: -
V gene: TRBV28
J gene: TRBJ1-1
D gene: -
CDR3 DNA: TGTGCCAGCCGACAGCAACTGTGGGCTTTCTTT
CDR3 protein: CASRQQLWAFF

clone size: -
V gene: TRBV28
J gene: TRBJ2-5
D gene: -
CDR3 DNA: TGTGCCAGCAGTTTGGCCGCAGGGCCCCAAGAGACCCAGTACTTC
CDR3 protein: CASSLAAGPQETQYF

clone size: -
V gene: TRBV4-1
J gene: TRBJ2-3
D gene: TRBD1
CDR3 DNA: TGCGCCAGCAGCCAAGGAGGGACCGGGACAGGGCGCGCAGATACGCAGTATTTT
CDR3 protein: CASSQGGTGTGRADTQYF

clone size: -
V gene: TRBV6-2/TRBV6-3
J gene: TRBJ1-2
D gene: TRBD1
CDR3 DNA: TGTGCCAGCAGTTATATGGACAGGATTGACGGCTACACCTTC
CDR3 protein: CASSYMDRIDGYTF

clone size: -
V gene: TRBV12-3/TRBV12-4
J gene: TRBJ1-1
D gene: TRBD1
CDR3 DNA: TGTGCCAGCAGTTATGACAGGGGCTGGCGAGCTTTCTTT
CDR3 protein: CASSYDRGWRAFF

clone size: -
V gene: TRBV13
J gene: TRBJ2-2
D gene: -
CDR3 DNA: TGTGCCAGCAGCCCGAGAGCGGGCACCGGGGAGCTGTTTTTT
CDR3 protein: CASSPRAGTGELFF

clone size: -
V gene: TRBV14
J gene: TRBJ1-4
D gene: TRBD1
CDR3 DNA: TGTGCCAGCAGCCAAACAGGGGTCAATGAAAAACTGTTTTTT
CDR3 protein: CASSQTGVNEKLFF

clone size: -
V gene: TRBV3-1/TRBV3-2
J gene: TRBJ2-7
D gene: TRBD2
CDR3 DNA: TGTGCCAGCAGCCTAGCGGGAGCCACCTACGAGCAGTACTTC
CDR3 protein: CASSLAGATYEQYF

clone size: -
V gene: TRBV14
J gene: TRBJ2-1
D gene: TRBD2
CDR3 DNA: TGTGCCAGCAGCTTCCGACTAGCGGGGTCCAATGAGCAGTTCTTC
CDR3 protein: CASSFRLAGSNEQFF

clone size: -
V gene: TRBV27
J gene: TRBJ1-4
D gene: TRBD1
CDR3 DNA: TGTGCCAGCAGTTTGGAGGTTCGGGGACAGGGGTCCTCCTTGACTAATGAAAAACTGTTTTTT
CDR3 protein: CASSLEVRGQGSSLTNEKLFF

clone size: -
V gene: TRBV3-1/TRBV3-2
J gene: TRBJ2-3
D gene: TRBD2
CDR3 DNA: TGTGCCAGCAGCCAAGATCGATCGTTCTCGGCGGGGGGCACAGATACGCAGTATTTT
CDR3 protein: CASSQDRSFSAGGTDTQYF

clone size: -
V gene: TRBV7-3
J gene: TRBJ1-2
D gene: TRBD1
CDR3 DNA: TGTGCCAGCAGCCCCGGGACAGGGAATGGCTACACCTTC
CDR3 protein: CASSPGTGNGYTF

clone size: -
V gene: TRBV7-3
J gene: TRBJ2-1
D gene: TRBD2
CDR3 DNA: TGTGCCAGCAGCTTCCGGGGACTAGCGAAAAACAATGAGCAGTTCTTC
CDR3 protein: CASSFRGLAKNNEQFF

clone size: -
V gene: TRBV3-1/TRBV3-2
J gene: TRBJ1-1
D gene: -
CDR3 DNA: TGTGCCAGCAGCCCAAAACAGGGAGTGGGCACTGAAGCTTTCTTT
CDR3 protein: CASSPKQGVGTEAFF

clone size: -
V gene: TRBV18
J gene: TRBJ1-1
D gene: -
CDR3 DNA: TGTGCCAGCTCACCGGCGAACAGGGAGAACACTGAAGCTTTCTTT
CDR3 protein: CASSPANRENTEAFF

clone size: -
V gene: TRBV7-2
J gene: TRBJ1-4
D gene: -
CDR3 DNA: TGTGCCAGCAGCTGGGGCACACGGGAAAAACTGTTTTTT
CDR3 protein: CASSWGTREKLFF

clone size: -
V gene: TRBV2
J gene: TRBJ1-1
D gene: -
CDR3 DNA: TGTGCCAGCAGGGAAACCGGTAACACTGAAGCTTTCTTT
CDR3 protein: CASRETGNTEAFF

clone size: -
V gene: TRBV2
J gene: TRBJ2-3
D gene: TRBD2
CDR3 DNA: TGTGCCAGCAGTGTAGAAGTAGCGGGGGGGCCTGATACGCAGTATTTT
CDR3 protein: CASSVEVAGGPDTQYF

clone size: once
V gene: TRBV27
J gene: TRBJ2-7
D gene: -
CDR3 DNA: TGTGCCAGCAGTTTACGGGGTCGCACGTACGAGCAGTACTTC
CDR3 protein: CASSLRGRTYEQYF

clone size: -
V gene: TRBV14
J gene: TRBJ1-6
D gene: -
CDR3 DNA: TGTGCCAGCAGCCAAGATCTAAGTTCACCCCTCCACTTT
CDR3 protein: CASSQDLSSPLHF

clone size: -
V gene: TRBV11-2
J gene: TRBJ2-2
D gene: TRBD2
CDR3 DNA: TGTGCCAGCAGCTTGGGGGGGTCATTTACCGGGGAGCTGTTTTTT
CDR3 protein: CASSLGGSFTGELFF

clone size: once
V gene: TRBV3-1/TRBV3-2
J gene: TRBJ2-7
D gene: TRBD1
CDR3 DNA: TGTGCCAGCAGCCTTGGAGGACAGGCATCCTACGAGCAGTACTTC
CDR3 protein: CASSLGGQASYEQYF

clone size: -
V gene: TRBV7-2
J gene: TRBJ2-1
D gene: TRBD2
CDR3 DNA: TGTGCCAGCAGCATTAGCGGGGGGGCCTTGAATGAGCAGTTCTTC
CDR3 protein: CASSISGGALNEQFF

clone size: -
V gene: TRBV19
J gene: TRBJ2-5
D gene: -
CDR3 DNA: TGTGCCAGTAGTCGCACAGTCCAAGAGACCCAGTACTTC
CDR3 protein: CASSRTVQETQYF

clone size: -
V gene: TRBV5-5
J gene: TRBJ1-1
D gene: -
CDR3 DNA: TGTGCCAGCAGCCCCCCCGGGAACACTGAAGCTTTCTTT
CDR3 protein: CASSPPGNTEAFF

clone size: -
V gene: TRBV6-5
J gene: TRBJ2-5
D gene: -
CDR3 DNA: TGTGCCAGCAGTTACGCGGGAAAAGAGACCCAGTACTTC
CDR3 protein: CASSYAGKETQYF

clone size: -
V gene: TRBV5-1
J gene: TRBJ2-1
D gene: TRBD1
CDR3 DNA: TGCGCCAGCAGCTTGGGCTCGGGACAGGGTTACAATGAGCAGTTCTTC
CDR3 protein: CASSLGSGQGYNEQFF

clone size: -
V gene: TRBV3-1/TRBV3-2
J gene: TRBJ2-7
D gene: TRBD2
CDR3 DNA: TGTGCCAGCAGCCAACTAGCGGGGGGAGGTCGCGAGCAGTACTTC
CDR3 protein: CASSQLAGGGREQYF

clone size: -
V gene: TRBV15
J gene: TRBJ1-1
D gene: -
CDR3 DNA: TGTGCCACCAGCAGAGACAGGGGTTTTGACACTGAAGCTTTCTTT
CDR3 protein: CATSRDRGFDTEAFF

clone size: -
V gene: TRBV7-6
J gene: TRBJ2-2
D gene: TRBD1
CDR3 DNA: TGTGCCAGCAGCTTAGACCCGGGACAGGGCACCGGGGAGCTGTTTTTT
CDR3 protein: CASSLDPGQGTGELFF

clone size: -
V gene: TRBV19
J gene: TRBJ2-7
D gene: TRBD1
CDR3 DNA: TGTGCCAGTTCGGACAGGGGGCTCTACGAGCAGTACTTC
CDR3 protein: CASSDRGLYEQYF

clone size: -
V gene: TRBV6-6
J gene: TRBJ2-5
D gene: TRBD2
CDR3 DNA: TGTGCCAGCAGTCCAGGGACTATCGGGGGAGCTTACCAAGAGACCCAGTACTTC
CDR3 protein: CASSPGTIGGAYQETQYF

clone size: -
V gene: TRBV28
J gene: TRBJ2-7
D gene: TRBD2
CDR3 DNA: TGTGCCAGCAGTTTTCGTGCGGGAGTAATCGCCTACGAGCAGTACTTC
CDR3 protein: CASSFRAGVIAYEQYF

clone size: -
V gene: TRBV18
J gene: TRBJ1-1
D gene: -
CDR3 DNA: TGTGCCAGCTCACCTTCGGGGAGTAACACTGAAGCTTTCTTT
CDR3 protein: CASSPSGSNTEAFF

clone size: -
V gene: TRBV5-8
J gene: TRBJ2-5
D gene: TRBD1
CDR3 DNA: TGTGCCACCAACTCCGGGACAGCGAGACAAGAGACCCAGTACTTC
CDR3 protein: CATNSGTARQETQYF

clone size: few
V gene: TRBV19
J gene: TRBJ2-1
D gene: -
CDR3 DNA: TGTGCCAGTAGTATAGTTGCCGCGGGGGAGCAGTTCTTC
CDR3 protein: CASSIVAAGEQFF

clone size: -
V gene: TRBV28
J gene: TRBJ2-7
D gene: -
CDR3 DNA: TGTGCCAGCACACAGGCTGGCCTCTCCTACGAGCAGTACTTC
CDR3 protein: CASTQAGLSYEQYF

clone size: -
V gene: TRBV28
J gene: TRBJ1-6
D gene: TRBD1
CDR3 DNA: TGTGCCAGCAGGGAACAGGGGGACAATTCACCCCTCCACTTT
CDR3 protein: CASREQGDNSPLHF

clone size: -
V gene: TRBV28
J gene: TRBJ1-2
D gene: -
CDR3 DNA: TGTGCCAGCAGCCCGGGGGGGATCTATGGCTACACCTTC
CDR3 protein: CASSPGGIYGYTF

clone size: -
V gene: TRBV28
J gene: TRBJ2-3
D gene: -
CDR3 DNA: TGTGCCAGCAGTTTATCGTCCCGCACAGATACGCAGTATTTT
CDR3 protein: CASSLSSRTDTQYF

clone size: -
V gene: TRBV5-5
J gene: TRBJ1-3
D gene: TRBD1
CDR3 DNA: TGTGCCAGCAGCCTGCTCGGACAGGGGGATAGAAACACCATATATTTT
CDR3 protein: CASSLLGQGDRNTIYF

clone size: -
V gene: TRBV28
J gene: TRBJ1-2
D gene: -
CDR3 DNA: TGTGCCACCCTTTTGGACAGCGCGAGGGGTGGCTACACCTTC
CDR3 protein: CATLLDSARGGYTF

clone size: -
V gene: TRBV11-2
J gene: TRBJ2-1
D gene: -
CDR3 DNA: TGTGCCAGCAGCTTACAACTAGTGAGTGGCAATGAGCAGTTCTTC
CDR3 protein: CASSLQLVSGNEQFF

clone size: -
V gene: TRBV30
J gene: TRBJ1-5
D gene: TRBD1
CDR3 DNA: TGTGCCTGGGACGGACAGGGTACTCAGCCCCAGCATTTT
CDR3 protein: CAWDGQGTQPQHF

clone size: -
V gene: TRBV4-1
J gene: TRBJ2-7
D gene: -
CDR3 DNA: TGCGCCAGCAGCCAGAGACTCAGCGGCCAATCCGAGCAGTACTTC
CDR3 protein: CASSQRLSGQSEQYF

clone size: few
V gene: TRBV6-6
J gene: TRBJ2-2
D gene: TRBD2
CDR3 DNA: TGTGCCAGCAGTTACCAAAAAGCGGGAACCGGGGAGCTGTTTTTT
CDR3 protein: CASSYQKAGTGELFF

clone size: -
V gene: TRBV2
J gene: TRBJ1-2
D gene: TRBD1
CDR3 DNA: TGTGCCAGCAGTGTGGTACAGGGGCATGGCTACACCTTC
CDR3 protein: CASSVVQGHGYTF

clone size: -
V gene: TRBV1
J gene: TRBJ2-5
D gene: -
CDR3 DNA: TGCACCAGCAGCCAAGATCGATTGGCTAGCGGGTATCGTAGGGAAGAGACCCAGTACTTC
CDR3 protein: CTSSQDRLASGYRREETQYF

clone size: -
V gene: TRBV4-3
J gene: TRBJ2-7
D gene: -
CDR3 DNA: TGCGCCAGCAGCCAAGGTTTTTTTGAGTCCGAGCAGTACTTC
CDR3 protein: CASSQGFFESEQYF

clone size: -
V gene: TRBV6-2/TRBV6-3
J gene: TRBJ2-3
D gene: TRBD2
CDR3 DNA: TGTGCCAGCAGTTATGCGGGGGGGCCCGGAGATACGCAGTATTTT
CDR3 protein: CASSYAGGPGDTQYF

clone size: -
V gene: TRBV5-5
J gene: TRBJ2-1
D gene: -
CDR3 DNA: TGTGCCACAGGGGCCGGGGCCGAGCAGTTCTTC
CDR3 protein: CATGAGAEQFF

clone size: -
V gene: TRBV19
J gene: TRBJ2-1
D gene: -
CDR3 DNA: TGTGCCAGTAGTATCCCCCCGCGGGACTACAATGAGCAGTTCTTC
CDR3 protein: CASSIPPRDYNEQFF

clone size: -
V gene: TRBV29-1
J gene: TRBJ1-3
D gene: TRBD1
CDR3 DNA: TGCAGCGTCCGGACAGGCACTGGAAACACCATATATTTT
CDR3 protein: CSVRTGTGNTIYF

clone size: few
V gene: TRBV6-6
J gene: TRBJ1-6
D gene: TRBD1
CDR3 DNA: TGTGCCAGCAAGGGAGGACAGGGTAATTCACCCCTCCACTTT
CDR3 protein: CASKGGQGNSPLHF